Presented here are 9 T cell receptor beta chains from one specimen sequenced in a study of naive and memory T cell subsets (dated by TCRdb to 2016 to 2017). Library preparation employed UMI-ligation and nested PCR. The instrument was an Illumina MiSeq. An equimolar mix of two oligonucleotides covering both TRBC1 and TRBC2 was used as the beta constant-region primer. Four rounds of PCR, combining the SP2 primer with nested alpha and beta constant-region primers, were used to amplify the ligated cDNA. The public sequencing data were trimmed at Q25 with fastp and processed into clonotypes with MiXCR by TCRdb, which kept only in-frame beta chains. Identical CDR3 protein sequences are pooled into one entry, listed with their most common genes and DNA. For this sample the table gives roughly 140,000 distinct CDR3 sequences, of which roughly a fifth were detected only once. About 0.57% of the sample goes to the ten largest clones.

Beyond this particular receptor, the publication reports: Naive repertoires, especially CD8, contained a few larger clonotypes, possibly memory cells re-expressing CD45RA.

For these TCRs, the target antigens are not known. The specimen sequenced was naive CD8+ T cells from blood. In light of the paper, this sample's cell subset or site label describes: naive T cells, CD45RA high CD27+. The receptors originated from a human donor in good health.

The chain links TRBV9 to TRBJ1-4, with TRBD1 matching over 11 bases. Germline trimming cut 4 bases from V and 11 bases from J; bases unmatched to any gene: 7. CDR1 and CDR2 (germline): SGDLS, YYNGEE. This CDR3 comprises 14 residues. CDR3 bases: TGTGCCAGCAGCAAGGACAGGGGGCCAGGGAAACTGTTTTTT. This encodes CASSKDRGPGKLFF.

This chain links TRBV7-8 with TRBJ2-3; 10 bases map to TRBD2. Germline CDR1 is SGHVS and CDR2 is FQNEAQ. The trim removed 1 base at V and 4 bases at J, leaving 14 bases unmatched. The CDR3 is 19 residues long. CDR3 nucleotide sequence: TGTGCCAGCAGCTTAGAACTAGCGGGGTCCTACCGACTGGCAGATACGCAGTATTTT. This sequence encodes CASSLELAGSYRLADTQYF. The full variable domain, its missing parts supplied by reference TRBV7-8 and TRBJ2-3, is GAGVSQSPRYKVAKRGQDVALRCDPISGHVSLFWYQQALGQGPEFLTYFQNEAQLDKSGLPSDRFFAERPEGSVSTLKIQRTQQEDSAVYLCASSLELAGSYRLADTQYFGPGTRLTVL.

The chain recombines TRBV10-1 with TRBJ2-5; TRBD2 aligns across 8 bases. The CDR3 extends over 20 amino acids. With V trimmed by 1 base and J by 4 bases, 20 bases remained unmatched. CDR1 WNHNN and CDR2 SYGVQD come from the germline V gene (reference sequence). The CDR3 here is CASSEFRSTSEKIEGETQYF. As DNA, the CDR3 is TGCGCCAGCAGTGAGTTTCGGTCGACTAGCGAAAAAATAGAGGGAGAGACCCAGTACTTC.

The CDR3 DNA follows: TGTGCCAGCAGTTACGTGGGGACAGGCTATGGCTACACCTTC. It translates to CASSYVGTGYGYTF. The chain combines TRBV6-5 with TRBJ1-2, with 8 bases lining up with TRBD1. CDR3 length: 14 residues. The V segment lost 2 bases and the J segment 4 bases; nucleotides outside the gene matches: 3. Germline V lookup: CDR1 MNHEY, CDR2 SVGAGI.

This clonotype showed up just a few times. V and J are TRBV6-1 and TRBJ1-6, with D uncertain. The CDR3 totals 15 residues. Trimming pared 4 bases from V and 7 bases from J, leaving 14 bases between. CDR1 is MNHNS, CDR2 SASEGT, per germline. This CDR3 reads CASSAGRVVNSPLHF. In DNA, the CDR3 is TGTGCCAGCAGTGCTGGGCGGGTGGTAAATTCACCCCTCCACTTT.

This clonotype was seen ten or more times. This CDR3 reads CASSPPGAYNEQFF. DNA for the CDR3: TGTGCCAGCAGCCCCCCGGGAGCTTACAATGAGCAGTTCTTC. The chain carries TRBV7-2 and TRBJ2-1; possibly TRBD2 for D (6 bases). The germline V gene encodes CDR1 SGHTA and CDR2 FQGNSA. The CDR3 has 14 amino acids. The V end lost 5 bases, the J end lost 4 bases, and 12 bases lay between the germline ends.

This clonotype was seen a few times. The chain has TRBV5-4 and TRBJ2-3; 9 bases are shared with TRBD2. Germline assignment: CDR1 SGHNT and CDR2 YYREEE (reference sequence). CDR3 length: 16 amino acids. The ends lost 4 bases at V and 0 bases at J; junction bases unmatched: 6. CDR3 sequence: CASSHLAGPSTDTQYF. The CDR3 region has the DNA TGTGCCAGCAGCCACCTAGCGGGACCGAGCACAGATACGCAGTATTTT.

Only a few counts were recorded for this clonotype. CDR3 DNA: TGCGCCAGCAGCCAAGTTGGCCTAGCCGAAGGAAATGAGCAGTTCTTC. Translation gives CASSQVGLAEGNEQFF. The chain joins TRBV4-1 to TRBJ2-1, with D perhaps matching TRBD2 (5 bases). The CDR3 totals 16 residues. CDR1 MGHRA and CDR2 YSYEKL come from the germline V gene. V gave up 1 base and J gave up 7 bases, with 17 bases separating them.

V is TRBV6-6 and J is TRBJ2-7; D might be TRBD2 (5 bases). V was cut by 0 bases and J by 2 bases, with 8 bases left in between. Germline V gene sequence: CDR1 MNHNY, CDR2 SVGAGI (reference sequence). The CDR3 is 14 amino acids. CDR3 nucleotides: TGTGCCAGCAGTTACTCCGGGGAAACCTACGAGCAGTACTTC. Its translation is CASSYSGETYEQYF.